The 27 T cell receptor beta chains below come from one sample, sequenced in a study of blood T cell repertoires in COVID-19. Profiling relied on immunoSEQ multiplex PCR, and the TCRdb table lists in-frame clones only, not all of them. Of some 41,000 clones in the sample, approximately 86% are singletons; the top ten hold roughly 8.2%. Input material: peripheral blood. The receptors shown here come from a man older than 75 in a cohort sampled during active COVID-19.

The chain links TRBV5-1 to TRBJ2-3; D is undetermined. The CDR3 consists of 15 residues. Trimming stripped 2 bases from V and 0 bases from J, with 10 bases between. Germline V gives CDR1 SGHRS, CDR2 YFSETQ. The CDR3 region is CASSLPASSTDTQYF. The CDR3 bases are TGCGCCAGCAGCTTACCTGCGAGTAGCACAGATACGCAGTATTTT. Full variable domain (remainder filled in from reference TRBV5-1 and TRBJ2-3): KAGVTQTPRYLIKTRGQQVTLSCSPISGHRSVSWYQQTPGQGLQFLFEYFSETQRNKGNFPGRFSGRQFSNSRSEMNVSTLELGDSALYLCASSLPASSTDTQYFGPGTRLTVL.

The rearrangement uses TRBV5-1 and TRBJ2-5, with D possibly being TRBD2 (6 bases). The V gene lost 0 bases and the J gene lost 5 bases, with 11 bases spanning the gap. The CDR3 consists of 14 residues. Germline V gene data show CDR1 as SGHRS and CDR2 as YFSETQ. As DNA, the CDR3 is TGCGCCAGCAGCTTGGCCCGGGGGATTGAGACCCAGTACTTC. Translation: CASSLARGIETQYF. The complete variable domain, with remaining parts taken from reference TRBV5-1 and TRBJ2-5, reads KAGVTQTPRYLIKTRGQQVTLSCSPISGHRSVSWYQQTPGQGLQFLFEYFSETQRNKGNFPGRFSGRQFSNSRSEMNVSTLELGDSALYLCASSLARGIETQYFGPGTRLLVL.

V usage is TRBV5-1 and J usage is TRBJ2-7; 11 bases fit TRBD2. Losses at the gene ends were 4 bases for V and 6 bases for J; bases not matched to a gene: 9. The germline V gene encodes CDR1 SGHRS and CDR2 YFSETQ. The CDR3 consists of 15 residues. DNA of the CDR3: TGCGCCAGCAGCCCGCGACTAGCGGGGATGGGCGAGCAGTACTTC. Translating gives CASSPRLAGMGEQYF.

This chain links TRBV6-6 with TRBJ1-3; tentatively, D is TRBD1 (5 bases). CDR1 is MNHNY, CDR2 SVGAGI, per germline (reference sequence). Trimming shortened V by 0 bases and J by 2 bases, and 11 bases separated the two germline ends. This CDR3 comprises 16 residues. Here the CDR3 DNA reads TGTGCCAGCAGTTACTCTGGCAGGGAAACTGGAAACACCATATATTTT. It translates to CASSYSGRETGNTIYF.

This clone was seen a handful of times. The gene calls are TRBV28 and TRBJ1-5, with D possibly TRBD1 on 6 matching bases. The V gene lost 7 bases and the J gene lost 3 bases, with 13 bases spanning the gap. CDR1 MDHEN and CDR2 SYDVKM come from the germline V gene. This CDR3 has 14 residues. CDR3 nucleotides: TGTGCCAGCACTCCAGTGGGGGCCAATCAGCCCCAGCATTTT. Translation gives CASTPVGANQPQHF.

The chain uses TRBV7-6 and TRBJ1-5; 9 bases line up with TRBD1. The CDR3 is made up of 19 amino acids. V gave up 4 bases and J gave up 2 bases; unmatched junction bases: 15. The germline gives CDR1 SGHVS, CDR2 FNYEAQ. The CDR3 loop reads CASSYRTGVRSGGNQPQHF. As DNA, the CDR3 is TGTGCCAGCAGCTATCGGACAGGGGTTCGGTCTGGTGGCAATCAGCCCCAGCATTTT.

The chain combines TRBV7-9 with TRBJ1-3; TRBD1 matches at 7 bases. This CDR3 is built from 14 residues. CDR1 and CDR2 (germline): SEHNR, FQNEAQ (reference sequence). Trimming cost V 4 bases and J 4 bases; bases outside gene matches: 4. As DNA, the CDR3 is TGTGCCAGCAGCTCCCCGGACAGGGGAAACACCATATATTTT. Protein product: CASSSPDRGNTIYF.

This chain connects TRBV5-1 to TRBJ2-1; the match to TRBD2 covers 10 bases. V gave up 2 bases and J gave up 7 bases; unmatched junction bases: 6. CDR1 SGHRS and CDR2 YFSETQ come from the germline V gene. This CDR3 has 15 residues. CDR3 in DNA: TGCGCCAGCAGCTTAAGCGGGGGGGACTGGAATGAGCAGTTCTTC. Translation gives CASSLSGGDWNEQFF.

The rearrangement joins TRBV28 to TRBJ1-2; tentatively, D is TRBD1 (5 bases). The germline CDR1 and CDR2 sequences are MDHEN and SYDVKM. V lost 2 bases and J lost 4, with 5 bases in between. The CDR3 totals 12 residues. The CDR3 bases are TGTGCCAGCAGTTTAGGGGCCTATGGCTACACCTTC. Its translation is CASSLGAYGYTF.

The genes are TRBV5-1 and TRBJ2-3; 7 nucleotides line up with TRBD2. CDR1 and CDR2 (germline): SGHRS, YFSETQ. V shed 3 bases and J 2 bases; nucleotides not matched to a gene: 6. The CDR3 has 15 amino acids. CDR3 DNA: TGCGCCAGCAGCTCCCGGGGACTATCCACAGATACGCAGTATTTT. Translating gives CASSSRGLSTDTQYF.

The CDR3 DNA is TGTGCCAGTAGTCTATCAGGACTAAGCAATGAGCAGTTCTTC. Translation: CASSLSGLSNEQFF. The chain uses TRBV19 and TRBJ2-1, with D maybe TRBD2 (6 bases). Deletions cut 5 bases from V and 6 bases from J, with 14 bases between. Germline V gene lookup returns CDR1 LNHDA and CDR2 SQIVND (reference sequence). The CDR3 is 14 residues long.

The rearrangement uses TRBV10-3 and TRBJ1-5, with unresolved D. V was trimmed by 5 bases and J by 6 bases, leaving 8 bases between them. The CDR3 is made up of 12 amino acids. Germline CDR1 and CDR2: ENHRY and SYGVKD. The CDR3 DNA follows: TGTGCCATCAGTAACCCTAGTCAGCCCCAGCATTTT. Translating gives CAISNPSQPQHF.

The chain is built from TRBV4-1 and TRBJ1-5; TRBD1 matches 9 bases. CDR3 length: 15 residues. The trim removed 1 base at V and 5 bases at J, leaving 3 bases unmatched. Germline V lookup: CDR1 MGHRA, CDR2 YSYEKL. CDR3 in amino acids: CASSQGGTGYQPQHF. The CDR3 region has the DNA TGCGCCAGCAGCCAAGGGGGGACAGGGTATCAGCCCCAGCATTTT.

J is TRBJ1-2 and V is TRBV19, with D possibly TRBD1 on 6 matching bases. The CDR3 runs to 15 residues. Germline CDR1 LNHDA, CDR2 SQIVND (reference sequence). With 3 bases removed from V and 5 bases from J, the gap between germline ends came to 16 bases. CDR3: CASSITTGMGYGYTF. The CDR3 coding sequence is TGTGCCAGTAGTATCACAACAGGGATGGGATATGGCTACACCTTC. Based on the CDR3 plus reference TRBV19 and TRBJ1-2, the full variable domain is DGGITQSPKYLFRKEGQNVTLSCEQNLNHDAMYWYRQDPGQGLRLIYYSQIVNDFQKGDIAEGYSVSREKKESFPLTVTSAQKNPTAFYLCASSITTGMGYGYTFGSGTRLTVV.

The chain joins TRBV29-1 to TRBJ1-5, with a possible D match to TRBD1 (6 bases). The CDR3 contains 14 residues. In germline, CDR1 is SQVTM, CDR2 ANQGSEA. Trimming took off 5 bases at V and 0 bases at J, with 11 bases between the two ends. The CDR3, as DNA: TGCAGCGTTCCGGGCAGGGGTAGCAATCAGCCCCAGCATTTT. Its translation: CSVPGRGSNQPQHF. The variable domain in full, with the rest retrieved from reference TRBV29-1 and TRBJ1-5, is SAVISQKPSRDICQRGTSLTIQCQVDSQVTMMFWYRQQPGQSLTLIATANQGSEATYESGFVIDKFPISRPNLTFSTLTVSNMSPEDSSIYLCSVPGRGSNQPQHFGDGTRLSIL.

V and J are TRBV23-1 and TRBJ1-5, with D uncertain. TRBV23-1 is an ORF; its function is uncertain. This CDR3 contains 14 residues. Trimming took off 4 bases at V and 2 bases at J, with 9 bases between the two ends. The CDR3 region has the DNA TGCGCCAGCAGTCGGTCAGAAGGCAATCAGCCCCAGCATTTT. This codes for CASSRSEGNQPQHF.

This clone was observed a single time. CDR3 coding DNA: TGTGCCAGCAGTGCATCCGGGACAGGGGTGGCCGGGGAGCTGTTTTTT. This encodes CASSASGTGVAGELFF. The V call is TRBV6-6, the J call TRBJ2-2, with 10 bases aligning to TRBD1. V was pared by 5 bases and J by 6 bases, with 9 bases of the junction left unmatched. Germline values: CDR1 MNHNY, CDR2 SVGAGI (reference sequence). CDR3 length: 16 amino acids.

This clone appeared a few times. V is TRBV27 and J is TRBJ2-7, with 8 bases identical to TRBD2. Germline trimming cut 10 bases from V and 4 bases from J; bases unmatched to any gene: 9. This CDR3 contains 13 residues. Germline values: CDR1 MNHEY, CDR2 SMNVEV (reference sequence). CDR3 nucleotide sequence: TGTGCCACAAAAGCGGGAGACCGTTACGAGCAGTACTTC. Translated, it gives CATKAGDRYEQYF.

The J gene is TRBJ2-5, the V gene TRBV5-6; 12 bases are shared with TRBD2. The germline CDR1 and CDR2 sequences are SGHDT and YYEEEE. The CDR3 loop spans 19 amino acids. J gave up 5 bases and V 5 bases, and 19 bases lay outside the gene matches. Here the CDR3 reads CASRLRHRLAGAAWETQYF. The CDR3 bases are TGTGCCAGCAGACTACGACACAGACTAGCGGGAGCCGCGTGGGAGACCCAGTACTTC.

This rearrangement joins TRBV11-2 to TRBJ2-7, with TRBD1 matching 7 bases. In germline, CDR1 is SGHAT, CDR2 FQNNGV. This CDR3 is built from 16 residues. V lost 6 bases, J lost 3 bases, and 14 bases stayed unmatched. CDR3 in DNA: TGTGCCAGCAGAAGAATAACCGGGACAGCGGACTACGAGCAGTACTTC. Translated: CASRRITGTADYEQYF.

A few counts support this clone. J is TRBJ1-5 and V is TRBV6-5; no clear D gene. The V gene lost 5 bases and the J gene lost 12 bases, with 23 bases spanning the gap. The CDR3 consists of 15 residues. Per germline, CDR1 MNHEY and CDR2 SVGAGI. CDR3 DNA sequence: TGTGCCAGCAGTAGTCCCAGCGGTAAGCCTACCCGCCAGCATTTT. Translated: CASSSPSGKPTRQHF.

CDR3 bases: TGTGCCAGCAGCTTAACAGTTACGAGCTCTGGAAACACCATATATTTT. It translates to CASSLTVTSSGNTIYF. This chain uses TRBV13 with TRBJ1-3; D is ambiguous. The CDR3 is 16 residues long. V dropped 2 bases and J dropped 0 bases, with 11 bases sitting between them. CDR1 and CDR2 (germline): PRHDT, FYEKMQ (reference sequence). The variable domain in full, with the rest retrieved from reference TRBV13 and TRBJ1-3, is AAGVIQSPRHLIKEKRETATLKCYPIPRHDTVYWYQQGPGQDPQFLISFYEKMQSDKGSIPDRFSAQQFSDYHSELNMSSLELGDSALYFCASSLTVTSSGNTIYFGEGSWLTVV.

The chain has TRBV6-6 and TRBJ1-1; 9 nucleotides align to TRBD1. CDR1 and CDR2 from the germline V gene are MNHNY and SVGAGI (reference sequence). This CDR3 spans 12 amino acids. V gave up 7 bases and J gave up 10 bases; unmatched junction bases: 7. This chain's CDR3 is CASIPGQGLAFF. CDR3 nucleotides: TGTGCCAGCATCCCAGGACAGGGGCTAGCTTTCTTT.

A single count supports this clone. CDR3 residues: CASSPGGELSSYNEQFF. The CDR3 DNA reads as TGTGCCAGCAGCCCAGGGGGCGAGTTAAGCTCCTACAATGAGCAGTTCTTC. The chain employs TRBV3-1 (or the pseudogene TRBV3-2) and TRBJ2-1; 8 bases are shared with TRBD1. The V gene's germline CDR1 is LGHDT and CDR2 YNNKEL (reference sequence). V was clipped by 4 bases and J by 0 bases; unmatched bases: 8. This CDR3 region has 17 residues.

This chain connects TRBV24-1 to TRBJ2-6; D not certain. The CDR3 sequence is 13 residues long. From germline, CDR1 is KGHDR and CDR2 SFDVKD. Trimming removed 7 bases at V and 4 bases at J, with 7 bases between. CDR3 region: CATSSSGANVLTF. The CDR3, as DNA: TGTGCCACCAGCAGTTCAGGGGCCAACGTCCTGACTTTC.

The CDR3 spells CATQGTGRGQGETQYF. The CDR3 DNA sequence: TGTGCCACCCAGGGGACAGGGCGAGGGCAGGGGGAGACCCAGTACTTC. The chain is built from TRBV10-3 and TRBJ2-5, with TRBD1 matching over 9 bases. V was pared by 10 bases and J by 5 bases, with 17 bases of the junction left unmatched. CDR1 and CDR2 from the germline V gene are ENHRY and SYGVKD. The CDR3 consists of 16 residues.

This clone appeared a few times. The rearrangement links TRBV19 to TRBJ2-2, with D perhaps TRBD2 (7 bases). The V end lost 6 bases, the J end lost 2 bases, and 13 bases lay between the germline ends. The CDR3 covers 15 residues. The germline gives CDR1 LNHDA, CDR2 SQIVND (reference sequence). The DNA for the CDR3 is TGTGCCAGTAGAGGGGGAGGGGTCAACACCGGGGAGCTGTTTTTT. It translates to CASRGGGVNTGELFF.